This TCR beta chain was captured in a study of T-cell memory formation after mild COVID-19. Germline V lookup: CDR1 ENHRY, CDR2 SYGVKD. This CDR3 contains 13 residues. V lost 8 bases to trimming and J lost 2 bases, with 10 bases between them. The 5'RACE method, run with constant-segment primers, produced TCR alpha and TCR beta cDNA libraries (carrying sample barcodes and UMIs). TCRdb reprocessed the 5' RACE reads with MiXCR, giving one entry per CDR3 protein. The sample includes around 200,000 distinct CDR3 sequences, about 10% of them seen just once. The receptor was isolated from a young man who had mild COVID-19 (a few samples of this study predate the infection). Cell type and time point are not known. The genes are TRBV10-3 and TRBJ1-3, with D possibly matching TRBD1 (6 bases). Sequencing was done on a sample of PBMCs or a T cell subset sorted from them (not recorded which). The chain's CDR3 is CAISGQAGNTIYF. CDR3 sequence (DNA): TGTGCCATCTCGGGACAAGCTGGAAACACCATATATTTT.